This T cell receptor (beta chain) originates from a study of long-term antiretroviral therapy in people with HIV. Study-level findings and limits: Control repertoires displayed wider CDR3 length ranges than the HIV repertoires.

At least two post-ART and at least one pre-ART PBMC sample were available for each donor. V shed 0 bases and J shed 6 bases, with 17 bases lying between them. The germline CDR1 and CDR2 sequences are GTSNPN and SVGIG (reference sequence). The CDR3 length is 15 residues. This clone was observed a handful of times. Antigen unknown. Version v3.0 of the immunoSEQ assay ran at survey level. Libraries were prepared by immunoSEQ multiplex PCR; TCRdb keeps only in-frame clonotypes and omits some of them. Altogether tens of thousands of clones are present, around 86% being singletons, with the ten largest covering approximately 5%.

The sample was unsorted PBMCs, taken 0.1 years before starting antiretroviral therapy. V usage is TRBV30 and J usage is TRBJ1-1; D may be TRBD1 (5 bases). The receptor's source is a woman aged 45-60 years with HIV. CDR3 in amino acids: CAWSVRQGGRAEAFF. As DNA, the CDR3 is TGTGCCTGGAGTGTACGGCAGGGAGGTAGGGCTGAAGCTTTCTTT.